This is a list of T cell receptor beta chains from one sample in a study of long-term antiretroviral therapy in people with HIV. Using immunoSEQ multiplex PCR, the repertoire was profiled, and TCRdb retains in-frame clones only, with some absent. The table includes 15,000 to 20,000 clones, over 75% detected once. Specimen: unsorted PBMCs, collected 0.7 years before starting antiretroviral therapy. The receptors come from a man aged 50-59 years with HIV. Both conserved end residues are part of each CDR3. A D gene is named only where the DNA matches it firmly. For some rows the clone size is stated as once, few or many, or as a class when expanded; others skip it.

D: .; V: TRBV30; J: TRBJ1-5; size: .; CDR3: CAWSSLTNQPQHF; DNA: TGTGCCTGGAGTTCCCTCACTAATCAGCCCCAGCATTTT
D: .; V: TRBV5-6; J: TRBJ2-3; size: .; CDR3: CASSFSPGSTDTQYF; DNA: TGTGCCAGCAGCTTTTCTCCCGGCTCCACAGATACGCAGTATTTT
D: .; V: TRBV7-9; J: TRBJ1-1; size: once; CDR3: CASSSGGTEAFF; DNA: TGTGCCAGCAGCTCGGGGGGCACTGAAGCTTTCTTT
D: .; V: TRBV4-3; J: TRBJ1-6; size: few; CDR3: CASSQDPNSPLHF; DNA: TGCGCCAGCAGCCAAGATCCTAATTCACCCCTCCACTTT
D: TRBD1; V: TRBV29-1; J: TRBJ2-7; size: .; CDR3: CSYRQGNDEQYF; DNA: TGCAGCTATCGACAGGGTAACGACGAGCAGTACTTC
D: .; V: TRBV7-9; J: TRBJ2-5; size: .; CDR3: CASSVREPPQETQYF; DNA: TGTGCCAGCAGCGTCCGGGAGCCTCCACAAGAGACCCAGTACTTC
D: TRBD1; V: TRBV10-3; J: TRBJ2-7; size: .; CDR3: CAISDTDRDSYEQYF; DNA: TGTGCCATCAGTGACACCGACAGGGATTCCTACGAGCAGTACTTC
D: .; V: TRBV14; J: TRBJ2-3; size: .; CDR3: CASSQGDTQYF; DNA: TGTGCCAGCAGCCAAGGAGATACGCAGTATTTT
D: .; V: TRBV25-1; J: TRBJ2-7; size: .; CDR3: CASSPITSDYEQYF; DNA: TGTGCCAGCAGTCCGATAACTTCCGACTACGAGCAGTACTTC
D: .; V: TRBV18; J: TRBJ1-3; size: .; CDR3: CASSPPRNTIYF; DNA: TGTGCCAGCTCACCACCGAGAAACACCATATATTTT
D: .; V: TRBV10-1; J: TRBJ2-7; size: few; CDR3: CASSEGRNYEQYF; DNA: TGCGCCAGCAGTGAGGGGCGGAACTACGAGCAGTACTTC
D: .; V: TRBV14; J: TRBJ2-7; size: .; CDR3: CASSHNRRPYEQYF; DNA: TGTGCCAGCAGCCATAACAGGAGGCCCTACGAGCAGTACTTC
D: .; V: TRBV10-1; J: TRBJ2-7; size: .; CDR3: CASSESPDSYEQYF; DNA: TGCGCCAGCAGTGAGTCGCCAGATTCCTACGAGCAGTACTTC
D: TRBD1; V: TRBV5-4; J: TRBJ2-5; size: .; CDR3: CASSFYNRGETQYF; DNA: TGTGCCAGCAGCTTCTATAACAGGGGTGAGACCCAGTACTTC
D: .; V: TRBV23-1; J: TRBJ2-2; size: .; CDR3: CASIPDTGELFF; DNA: TGCGCCAGCATCCCGGACACCGGGGAGCTGTTTTTT
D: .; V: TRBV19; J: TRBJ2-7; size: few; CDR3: CASTPYGSFHEQYF; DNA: TGTGCCAGTACCCCGTACGGGTCGTTCCACGAGCAGTACTTC
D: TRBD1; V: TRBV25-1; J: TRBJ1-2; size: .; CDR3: CAILGTGDSCYTF; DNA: TGTGCCATCCTCGGGACAGGGGATTCTTGCTACACCTTC
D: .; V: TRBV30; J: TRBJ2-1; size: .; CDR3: CAWSPKRSEQFF; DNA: TGTGCCTGGAGTCCTAAGCGTAGTGAGCAGTTCTTC
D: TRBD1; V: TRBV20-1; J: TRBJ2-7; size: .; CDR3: CSAGTGNEQYF; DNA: TGCAGTGCCGGGACAGGGAACGAGCAGTACTTC
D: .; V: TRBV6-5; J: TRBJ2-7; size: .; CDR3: CASSPGPYEQYF; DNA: TGTGCCAGCAGTCCAGGGCCCTACGAGCAGTACTTC
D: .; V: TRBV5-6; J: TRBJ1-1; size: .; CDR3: CASSRPRPNTEAFF; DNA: TGTGCCAGCAGCCGCCCGCGGCCGAACACTGAAGCTTTCTTT
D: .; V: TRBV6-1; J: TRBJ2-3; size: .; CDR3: CAIHNWADTQYF; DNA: TGTGCCATCCACAATTGGGCAGATACGCAGTATTTT
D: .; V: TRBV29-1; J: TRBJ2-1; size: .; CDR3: CSVDTLGSSYNEQFF; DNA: TGCAGCGTTGACACCCTAGGGAGCTCCTACAATGAGCAGTTCTTC
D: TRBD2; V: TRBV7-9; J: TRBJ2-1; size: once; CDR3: CASSLGGGLSYNEQFF; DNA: TGTGCCAGCAGCTTAGGCGGGGGTCTCTCCTACAATGAGCAGTTCTTC
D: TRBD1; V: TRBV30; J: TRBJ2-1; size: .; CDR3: CAWCDRGLYNEQFF; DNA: TGTGCCTGGTGTGACAGGGGACTCTACAATGAGCAGTTCTTC
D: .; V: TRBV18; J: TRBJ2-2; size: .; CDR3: CASSPWVGGSAGELFF; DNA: TGTGCCAGCTCACCATGGGTCGGCGGTTCAGCCGGGGAGCTGTTTTTT
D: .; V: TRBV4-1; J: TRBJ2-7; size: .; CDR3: CASSHGTFQYEQYF; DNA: TGCGCCAGCAGCCACGGGACATTTCAGTACGAGCAGTACTTC
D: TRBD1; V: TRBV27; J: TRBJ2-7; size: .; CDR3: CASRPGQGRGYEQYF; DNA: TGTGCCAGCAGACCTGGACAGGGCAGAGGGTACGAGCAGTACTTC
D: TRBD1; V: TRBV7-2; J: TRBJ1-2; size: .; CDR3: CASSSLGGTVRGYTF; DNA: TGTGCCAGCAGCTCCCTAGGGGGGACAGTGCGAGGCTACACCTTC
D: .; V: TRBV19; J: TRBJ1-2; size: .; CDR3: CASSSRGEYGYTF; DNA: TGTGCCAGTAGTTCCCGTGGGGAGTATGGCTACACCTTC
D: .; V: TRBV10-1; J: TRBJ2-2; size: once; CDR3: CASSEGAPGGELFF; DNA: TGCGCCAGCAGTGAAGGGGCGCCTGGCGGGGAGCTGTTTTTT
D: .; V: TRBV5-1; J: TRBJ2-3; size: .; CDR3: CASSPDRSTDTQYF; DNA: TGCGCCAGCAGCCCCGATAGGAGCACAGATACGCAGTATTTT
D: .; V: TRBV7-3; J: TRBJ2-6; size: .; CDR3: CASSPLGRSLYGANVLTF; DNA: TGTGCCAGCAGCCCGCTAGGTCGATCCCTCTATGGGGCCAACGTCCTGACTTTC
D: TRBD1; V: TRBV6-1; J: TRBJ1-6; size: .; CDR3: CASSDLAGQGASPLHF; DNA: TGTGCCAGCAGTGACCTCGCTGGACAGGGGGCTTCACCCCTCCACTTT
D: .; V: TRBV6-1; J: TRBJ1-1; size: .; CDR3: CASSEPARNTEAFF; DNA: TGTGCCAGCAGTGAGCCGGCGAGGAACACTGAAGCTTTCTTT
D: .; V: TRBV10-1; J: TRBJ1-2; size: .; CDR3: CASSKGRSYGYTF; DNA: TGCGCCAGCAGCAAAGGACGGAGCTATGGCTACACCTTC
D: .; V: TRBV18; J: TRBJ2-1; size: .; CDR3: CASSPPVGRYNEQFF; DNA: TGTGCCAGCTCACCGCCCGTGGGGCGCTACAATGAGCAGTTCTTC
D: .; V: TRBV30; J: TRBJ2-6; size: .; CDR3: CAWEVGSGANVLTF; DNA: TGTGCCTGGGAAGTGGGAAGTGGGGCCAACGTCCTGACTTTC
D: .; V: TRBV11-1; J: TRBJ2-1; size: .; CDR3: CASSRLSSYNEQFF; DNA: TGTGCCAGCAGCCGACTCAGCTCCTACAATGAGCAGTTCTTC
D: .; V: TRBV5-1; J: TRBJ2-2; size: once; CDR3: CASNPPHTTGELFF; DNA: TGCGCCAGCAACCCCCCCCATACCACCGGGGAGCTGTTTTTT
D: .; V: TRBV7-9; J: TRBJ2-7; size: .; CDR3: CASAAVPYEQYF; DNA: TGTGCCAGCGCGGCGGTTCCCTACGAGCAGTACTTC
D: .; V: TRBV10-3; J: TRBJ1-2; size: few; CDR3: CAISDGGGYGYTF; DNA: TGTGCCATCAGTGATGGGGGAGGCTATGGCTACACCTTC
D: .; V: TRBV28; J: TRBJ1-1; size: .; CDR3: CASSFVRGRNTEAFF; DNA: TGTGCCAGCAGTTTCGTCAGGGGCCGGAACACTGAAGCTTTCTTT
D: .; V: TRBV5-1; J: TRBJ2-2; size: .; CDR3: CASSFAGQNTGELFF; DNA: TGCGCCAGCAGCTTCGCGGGACAGAACACCGGGGAGCTGTTTTTT
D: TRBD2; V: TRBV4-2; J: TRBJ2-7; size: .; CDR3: CASSQELAGVQQYF; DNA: TGTGCCAGCAGCCAAGAACTAGCGGGAGTACAGCAGTACTTC
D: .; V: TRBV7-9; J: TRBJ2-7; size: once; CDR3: CASSLFGSLPPYEQYF; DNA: TGTGCCAGCAGCTTATTCGGGAGTTTGCCCCCCTACGAGCAGTACTTC
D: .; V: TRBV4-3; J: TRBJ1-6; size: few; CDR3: CASSPAPGGPLHF; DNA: TGCGCCAGCAGCCCGGCACCGGGGGGACCCCTCCACTTT
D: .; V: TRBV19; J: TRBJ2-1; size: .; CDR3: CASSLPRGRGPNEQFF; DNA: TGTGCCAGTAGTTTACCACGGGGGAGGGGGCCCAATGAGCAGTTCTTC
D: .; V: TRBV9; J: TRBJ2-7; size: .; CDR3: CASSVGPTGIDEQYF; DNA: TGTGCCAGCAGCGTAGGCCCAACAGGGATTGACGAGCAGTACTTC
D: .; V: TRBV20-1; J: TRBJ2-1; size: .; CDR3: CSASAPRGQFF; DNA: TGCAGTGCTTCCGCTCCCAGGGGTCAGTTCTTC
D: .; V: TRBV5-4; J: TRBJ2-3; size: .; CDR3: CASSFSGADTQYF; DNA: TGTGCCAGCAGCTTTAGCGGAGCAGATACGCAGTATTTT
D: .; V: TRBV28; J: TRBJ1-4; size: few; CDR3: CASSRPRVLYEKLFF; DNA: TGTGCCAGCAGTCGCCCCAGGGTGCTCTATGAAAAACTGTTTTTT